The 32 T cell receptor beta chains given below trace back to one sample, sequenced in a study of CD8+ T cells in alopecia areata. RNA was extracted and reverse transcribed into cDNA as the sequencing template. The table came from immunoSEQ multiplex PCR; TCRdb's copy has only in-frame clones and leaves some out. This sample has approximately 150,000 clones, with 55% to 65% found just once. Sequencing was performed on CD4+ T cells sorted from blood. These receptors were taken from a human donor in good health.

The chain couples TRBV4-2 to TRBJ2-1, with 9 bases matching TRBD1. Unmatched junction bases numbered 8, after V lost 3 bases and J lost 8 bases. Germline values: CDR1 LGHNA, CDR2 YNFKEQ. The CDR3 has 15 residues. The CDR3 loop is CASSHSGTGTDEQFF. The CDR3 nucleotides read TGTGCCAGCAGCCACTCCGGGACAGGGACGGATGAGCAGTTCTTC.

This clone was seen more than once but under ten times. The chain carries TRBV18 and TRBJ1-5, with D possibly TRBD1 on 6 matching bases. Per the germline V gene, CDR1 is KGHSH and CDR2 is LQKENI. V gave up 2 bases and J gave up 7 bases, with 24 bases separating them. This CDR3 comprises 18 residues. CDR3 loop: CASSPTKWNQGSEQPQHF. The CDR3 DNA reads as TGTGCCAGCTCACCAACCAAATGGAACCAGGGGTCGGAGCAGCCCCAGCATTTT.

CDR3 region: CACALPDYGYTF. DNA for the CDR3: TGTGCCTGCGCGTTGCCCGACTATGGCTACACCTTC. This chain joins TRBV30 and TRBJ1-2; D unresolved. This CDR3 comprises 12 residues. V lost 6 bases and J lost 3, with 11 bases in between. Germline V CDR1 and CDR2: GTSNPN, SVGIG (reference sequence).

DNA of the CDR3: TGTGCCAGCAGCCAAGTGTCGGGTACTGAAGCTTTCTTT. It yields the protein CASSQVSGTEAFF. The chain links TRBV14 to TRBJ1-1; D remains unclear. The V gene lost 1 base and the J gene lost 5 bases, with 8 bases spanning the gap. CDR3 length: 13 amino acids. Germline-derived CDR1 and CDR2 are SGHDN and FVKESK.

The rearrangement uses TRBV30 and TRBJ2-1; 7 bases agree with TRBD1. The CDR3 loop spans 16 amino acids. Germline V gene lookup returns CDR1 GTSNPN and CDR2 SVGIG (reference sequence). V lost 2 bases to trimming and J lost 4 bases; unmatched junction nucleotides: 11. CDR3 nucleotides: TGTGCCTGGAGTTTCTACTCCGGGACAGCGTACAATGAGCAGTTCTTC. It translates to CAWSFYSGTAYNEQFF.

The rearrangement links TRBV5-1 to TRBJ1-3; tentatively, D is TRBD1 (5 bases). Germline CDR1 is SGHRS and CDR2 is YFSETQ. The V and J ends lost 0 bases and 0 bases respectively, with 19 bases between them. The CDR3 consists of 19 residues. CDR3 loop: CASSLDLYGTPDSGNTIYF. The CDR3 region has the DNA TGCGCCAGCAGCTTGGACCTCTACGGGACGCCTGACTCTGGAAACACCATATATTTT.

This clone was recorded a few times. V and J are TRBV19 and TRBJ1-1; no reliable D call. V shed 6 bases and J shed 3 bases, with 5 bases lying between them. Per the germline V gene, CDR1 is LNHDA and CDR2 is SQIVND (reference sequence). This CDR3 comprises 11 residues. The CDR3 sequence: CASRRDTEAFF. DNA for the CDR3: TGTGCCAGTAGGAGGGACACTGAAGCTTTCTTT.

This clone was counted only a few times. The rearrangement uses TRBV18 and TRBJ2-7, with D maybe TRBD1 (6 bases). V was pared by 2 bases and J by 1 base, with 9 bases between. CDR3 length: 14 amino acids. CDR1 KGHSH and CDR2 LQKENI come from the germline V gene. Here the CDR3 reads CASSPKQGSYEQYF. The CDR3 region has the DNA TGTGCCAGCTCACCAAAGCAGGGGTCCTACGAGCAGTACTTC.

This clone was recorded a few times. The V and J genes are TRBV6-6 and TRBJ2-7; 9 bases map to TRBD2. The CDR3 extends over 14 amino acids. With 0 bases clipped from V and 3 bases from J, the junction kept 0 bases outside the gene matches. Germline loops: CDR1 MNHNY, CDR2 SVGAGI (reference sequence). In DNA form, the CDR3 reads TGTGCCAGCAGTTACTCGACTAGCGGCTACGAGCAGTACTTC. Its translation: CASSYSTSGYEQYF.

The rearrangement uses TRBV7-9 and TRBJ1-5; the D gene is possibly TRBD1 (5 bases). The V and J ends lost 5 bases and 2 bases respectively, with 16 bases between them. Germline V CDR1 and CDR2: SEHNR, FQNEAQ (reference sequence). The CDR3 covers 16 residues. CDR3 DNA sequence: TGTGCCAGCAGCACAACCGGGGCCTGGGGCAATCAGCCCCAGCATTTT. This translates into CASSTTGAWGNQPQHF. Full variable domain (missing parts from reference TRBV7-9 and TRBJ1-5): DTGVSQNPRHKITKRGQNVTFRCDPISEHNRLYWYRQTLGQGPEFLTYFQNEAQLEKSRLLSDRFSAERPKGSFSTLEIQRTEQGDSAMYLCASSTTGAWGNQPQHFGDGTRLSIL.

This clone was observed once. This chain links TRBV7-2 with TRBJ1-1; D not resolved. The V gene's germline CDR1 is SGHTA and CDR2 FQGNSA. The CDR3 is 17 amino acids. The germline V and J ends were trimmed by 3 bases and 0 bases, with 17 bases remaining between them. The CDR3 nucleotides are TGTGCCAGCAGCTTCTCCCGAGGTCGGACCATGAACACTGAAGCTTTCTTT. As protein: CASSFSRGRTMNTEAFF. The full variable domain, its missing parts supplied by reference TRBV7-2 and TRBJ1-1, is GAGVSQSPSNKVTEKGKDVELRCDPISGHTALYWYRQSLGQGLEFLIYFQGNSAPDKSGLPSDRFSAERTGGSVSTLTIQRTQQEDSAVYLCASSFSRGRTMNTEAFFGQGTRLTVV.

The table lists this clone with a count of one. The CDR3: CASSSTSGRATDTQYF. The CDR3 region has the DNA TGTGCCAGCAGCTCGACTAGCGGGAGGGCGACAGATACGCAGTATTTT. The chain joins TRBV7-9 to TRBJ2-3; 14 positions agree with TRBD2. The germline CDR1 and CDR2 sequences are SEHNR and FQNEAQ (reference sequence). The trim removed 4 bases at V and 3 bases at J, leaving 3 bases unmatched. The CDR3 has 16 residues.

The chain recombines TRBV6-5 with TRBJ2-3; D possibly matches TRBD1 or TRBD2 (5 bases each). The CDR3 totals 15 residues. Germline CDR1 reads MNHEY; CDR2 reads SVGAGI. The V end was cut by 7 bases, the J end by 2 bases, with 16 bases between. The DNA of the CDR3 is TGTGCCAGCATGAGTGACCAAGGGACCACAGATACGCAGTATTTT. Amino acids: CASMSDQGTTDTQYF.

This chain links TRBV9 with TRBJ2-5; no clear D. The germline V gene has CDR1 SGDLS and CDR2 YYNGEE. The CDR3 is 12 amino acids. The V gene lost 2 bases and the J gene lost 7 bases, with 9 bases spanning the gap. The CDR3 protein is CASSVQYGTQYF. In nucleotides, the CDR3 is TGTGCCAGCAGCGTCCAGTACGGGACCCAGTACTTC.

This clone showed up just a few times. V gene TRBV18 combines with J gene TRBJ1-4, with D hard to call. V was pared by 5 bases and J by 0 bases, with 10 bases between. The germline CDR1 and CDR2 sequences are KGHSH and LQKENI. The CDR3 runs to 15 residues. Here the CDR3 DNA reads TGTGCCAGCTCAATGGCAGCCACAACTAATGAAAAACTGTTTTTT. Residues: CASSMAATTNEKLFF. Drawing the rest from reference TRBV18 and TRBJ1-4, the complete variable domain is NAGVMQNPRHLVRRRGQEARLRCSPMKGHSHVYWYRQLPEEGLKFMVYLQKENIIDESGMPKERFSAEFPKEGPSILRIQQVVRGDSAAYFCASSMAATTNEKLFFGSGTQLSVL.

The chain is built from TRBV4-1 and TRBJ2-3, with D unclear. The CDR3 is 16 amino acids. Trimming cost V 1 base and J 2 bases, with 13 bases left between them. From germline, CDR1 is MGHRA and CDR2 YSYEKL. CDR3: CASSQANMGFTDTQYF. In DNA form, the CDR3 reads TGCGCCAGCAGCCAAGCCAACATGGGTTTCACAGATACGCAGTATTTT.

This chain links TRBV29-1 with TRBJ1-1; D is unresolved. The CDR3 totals 13 residues. Trimming cost V 1 base and J 6 bases, with 12 bases left between them. Germline CDR1 SQVTM, CDR2 ANQGSEA. The CDR3 spells CSVEATPQAEAFF. The CDR3 region has the DNA TGCAGCGTTGAAGCTACTCCTCAAGCTGAAGCTTTCTTT.

This rearrangement joins TRBV30 to TRBJ2-5, with D perhaps TRBD1 (6 bases). The CDR3 totals 13 residues. V was trimmed by 5 bases and J by 5 bases, leaving 15 bases between them. In germline, CDR1 is GTSNPN, CDR2 SVGIG (reference sequence). The CDR3 sequence: CAWGQNRGETQYF. CDR3 nucleotide sequence: TGTGCCTGGGGACAGAATAGGGGGGAGACCCAGTACTTC.

The chain joins TRBV7-6 to TRBJ2-7; D uncertain. This CDR3 spans 15 amino acids. V was shortened by 2 bases and J by 3 bases, with 14 bases between the two germline ends. Germline V gene sequence: CDR1 SGHVS, CDR2 FNYEAQ. The CDR3 region has the DNA TGTGCCAGCAGCTTAAACGATGGCACCAACTACGAGCAGTACTTC. Translated: CASSLNDGTNYEQYF.

The rearrangement uses TRBV14 and TRBJ1-1; D is unresolved. With 1 base removed from V and 3 bases from J, the gap between germline ends came to 6 bases. In germline, CDR1 is SGHDN, CDR2 FVKESK. CDR3 length: 13 residues. The CDR3 region is CASSQVVDTEAFF. DNA for the CDR3: TGTGCCAGCAGCCAAGTGGTTGACACTGAAGCTTTCTTT.

This sequence joins TRBV5-4 and TRBJ2-1, with D uncertain. Per the germline V gene, CDR1 is SGHNT and CDR2 is YYREEE (reference sequence). The CDR3 covers 15 residues. V dropped 4 bases and J dropped 5 bases, with 16 bases sitting between them. CDR3 DNA sequence: TGTGCCAGCAGCCCGGGCCTCCGAGGAGACAATGAGCAGTTCTTC. It encodes CASSPGLRGDNEQFF.

This chain links TRBV4-1 with TRBJ2-6; D is ambiguous. Trimming removed 0 bases at V and 5 bases at J, with 2 bases between. The germline gives CDR1 MGHRA, CDR2 YSYEKL. The CDR3 covers 13 residues. CDR3 amino acids: CASSQEWANVLTF. DNA for the CDR3: TGCGCCAGCAGCCAAGAATGGGCCAACGTCCTGACTTTC.

The V gene is TRBV15, the J gene TRBJ2-7, with 10 nucleotides matching TRBD1. V dropped 4 bases and J dropped 4; count of bases not matched to a gene: 7. The CDR3 contains 15 residues. Germline V gene lookup returns CDR1 LNHNV and CDR2 YYDKDF (reference sequence). CDR3 loop: CATSTDRGRFYEQYF. The CDR3, as DNA: TGTGCCACCAGCACTGACAGGGGGCGCTTTTACGAGCAGTACTTC.

The V and J genes are TRBV9 and TRBJ2-7; no clear D gene. The CDR3 is made up of 15 amino acids. V was shortened by 0 bases and J by 3 bases, with 13 bases between the two germline ends. Germline CDR1 SGDLS, CDR2 YYNGEE. CDR3 sequence reads: CASSVAAGTVYEQYF. In nucleotides, the CDR3 is TGTGCCAGCAGCGTAGCGGCAGGTACGGTCTACGAGCAGTACTTC.

V usage is TRBV2 and J usage is TRBJ1-2; 8 bases fit TRBD1. Germline CDR1 is SNHLY and CDR2 is FYNNEI. The trim removed 2 bases at V and 8 bases at J, leaving 1 base unmatched. CDR3 size: 12 residues. Here the CDR3 reads CASSERQGGYTF. CDR3 DNA: TGTGCCAGCAGTGAAAGACAGGGGGGCTACACCTTC.

This clone was seen more than once but under ten times. The CDR3 is CASSVGLGPTPYEQYF. The CDR3 DNA reads as TGTGCCAGCAGCGTAGGCCTGGGCCCTACCCCCTACGAGCAGTACTTC. The V and J genes are TRBV9 and TRBJ2-7; D gene unclear. The CDR3 has 16 amino acids. Trimming pared 0 bases from V and 2 bases from J, leaving 15 bases between. CDR1 is SGDLS and CDR2 is YYNGEE in the germline V gene. The whole variable domain, remainder taken from reference TRBV9 and TRBJ2-7, is DSGVTQTPKHLITATGQRVTLRCSPRSGDLSVYWYQQSLDQGLQFLIQYYNGEERAKGNILERFSAQQFPDLHSELNLSSLELGDSALYFCASSVGLGPTPYEQYFGPGTRLTVT.

The chain uses TRBV29-1 and TRBJ1-2; TRBD1 might be the D (6 bases). The CDR3 totals 13 residues. CDR1 and CDR2 (germline): SQVTM, ANQGSEA. Trimming removed 4 bases from V and 7 bases from J, with 16 bases in between. The CDR3 protein is CSVGHRESGGYTF. The CDR3 bases are TGCAGCGTTGGTCACAGGGAAAGTGGTGGCTACACCTTC.

For the CDR3, the DNA is TGTGCCAGCAGCTTAGGTCTAGGGCCGAACTATGGCTACACCTTC. This encodes CASSLGLGPNYGYTF. The chain links TRBV7-7 to TRBJ1-2; D unclear. V dropped 1 base and J dropped 2 bases, with 11 bases sitting between them. The CDR3 sequence is 15 residues long. Per the germline V gene, CDR1 is SSHAT and CDR2 is FNYEAQ (reference sequence).

The rearrangement uses TRBV5-6 and TRBJ2-7; D not certain. This CDR3 spans 11 amino acids. CDR1 is SGHDT and CDR2 is YYEEEE in the germline V gene. The V end was cut by 5 bases, the J end by 7 bases, with 10 bases between. The CDR3 DNA reads TGTGCCAGCAGTAGGAACCTGGAGCAGTACTTC. Amino acid sequence: CASSRNLEQYF.

This clone was recorded only once. J is TRBJ1-2 and V is TRBV19; 8 bases line up with TRBD1. J gave up 2 bases and V 8 bases, and 4 bases lay outside the gene matches. This CDR3 is 13 amino acids long. Germline V gene lookup returns CDR1 LNHDA and CDR2 SQIVND (reference sequence). The DNA for the CDR3 is TGTGCCAGTCAAAGGACAGGGAACTATGGCTACACCTTC. This sequence encodes CASQRTGNYGYTF. Supplemented by reference TRBV19 and TRBJ1-2, the full variable domain reads DGGITQSPKYLFRKEGQNVTLSCEQNLNHDAMYWYRQDPGQGLRLIYYSQIVNDFQKGDIAEGYSVSREKKESFPLTVTSAQKNPTAFYLCASQRTGNYGYTFGSGTRLTVV.

This sequence joins TRBV19 and TRBJ2-7; no clear D gene. This CDR3 is 13 amino acids long. The germline V gene has CDR1 LNHDA and CDR2 SQIVND (reference sequence). V dropped 3 bases and J dropped 2 bases, with 8 bases sitting between them. The CDR3: CASSMGGPYEQYF. For the CDR3, the DNA is TGTGCCAGTAGTATGGGCGGTCCCTACGAGCAGTACTTC. Combining the CDR3 with reference TRBV19 and TRBJ2-7 gives the whole variable domain DGGITQSPKYLFRKEGQNVTLSCEQNLNHDAMYWYRQDPGQGLRLIYYSQIVNDFQKGDIAEGYSVSREKKESFPLTVTSAQKNPTAFYLCASSMGGPYEQYFGPGTRLTVT.

The V gene is TRBV5-1, the J gene TRBJ2-6; 11 nucleotides match TRBD1. V shed 5 bases and J 7 bases; nucleotides not matched to a gene: 11. The CDR3 sequence is 17 residues long. CDR1 is SGHRS and CDR2 is YFSETQ in the germline V gene. This chain's CDR3 is CASSPGQGALRANVLTF. In nucleotides, the CDR3 is TGCGCCAGCAGTCCCGGACAGGGGGCGTTACGTGCCAACGTCCTGACTTTC.